This TCR beta chain originates from a study of response to subunit inactivated influenza vaccine (dated by TCRdb to between 2017 and 2018). The study in broad terms: The study used deep quantitative T cell receptor repertoire profiling to track responses to a trivalent subunit inactivated influenza vaccine.

A few counts support this clonotype. The clone's antigen remains unknown. It has no much larger one-base neighbor in the sample; base qualities were not kept. V trim: 6 bases; J trim: 4 bases; unmatched bases: 12. CDR1 and CDR2, looked up from the germline V gene (reference sequence), are DFQATT and SNEGSKA. The CDR3, cysteine through phenylalanine, is 15 amino acids long. CDR3 DNA is the only sequence kept; it has 45 bases, read in frame from the first base. Overall study results and their limits: According to the authors, only a limited number of new T cells may be recruited by each seasonal influenza vaccination.

Receptor libraries were prepared by RT-PCR. The listed sequencing device is Illumina HiSeq 2500. Through fastp at Q25 and MiXCR, TCRdb rebuilt clones from the public reads, retaining in-frame beta chains. CDR3 protein duplicates are merged, each entry listing the most common genes and DNA. In this sample the table shows roughly 570,000 distinct CDR3 sequences, approximately 15% of which occur a single time. The ten most abundant clones make up roughly 11% of the sample. This material consisted of PBMCs from blood, taken 11 to 12 days after vaccination. The rearranged chain carries TRBV20-1 and TRBJ1-1; TRBD1 lines up with 9 middle nucleotides. This TCR came from a middle-aged man who received an inactivated influenza vaccine. Donor details come from another sample of the same person, matched by shared clones. The CDR3 has the sequence CSALKQGAPSTEAFF. The nucleotide sequence reads TGCAGTGCCCTCAAACAGGGGGCGCCTAGCACTGAAGCTTTCTTT.